This T cell receptor beta chain was documented in a study of CD8+ T cells in alopecia areata. Whole-study context: Patients in the study were on tofacitinib for 6 to 18 months, then off it for 6 months. The study's findings and limits: Tofacitinib yielded significantly lower scalp clonality and fewer expanded CD8+ clones among the top 100.

Treatment of the sample: oral pan-JAK inhibitor, 5-10 mg twice daily. Researchers took lesional scalp punch biopsies and peripheral blood from people who were alopecia areata patients. Sequencing templates came from extracted RNA that was reverse transcribed into cDNA. Repertoires were generated with immunoSEQ multiplex PCR, while TCRdb's copy carries only in-frame clones and drops some. The sample lists fewer than 250,000 clones, around 60% seen once, with approximately 0.69% in the top ten. This clone has more than one count but fewer than ten. The antigen is unknown. V lost 0 bases, J lost 0 bases, and 9 bases lay in between. The CDR3 extends over 16 amino acids. Germline V gives CDR1 MNHNS, CDR2 SASEGT.

The sequencing here drew on CD4+ T cells sorted from blood, taken at week 4, from a patient treated with tofacitinib. This rearrangement joins TRBV6-1 to TRBJ1-5, with unresolved D. The receptor comes from a human donor with alopecia areata. The chain's CDR3 is CASSEAFGPSNQPQHF. The CDR3 DNA follows: TGTGCCAGCAGTGAAGCCTTCGGACCTAGCAATCAGCCCCAGCATTTT.